One and the same sample provided the 15 T cell receptor beta chains below, sequenced in a study of T cell repertoires in cytomegalovirus infection. The antigens of these receptors remain unknown. TCRdb itself ran the reads through MiXCR, one entry per CDR3 protein. The sample gives 100,000 to 150,000 distinct CDR3 sequences, under 30% of which show up once; 30% to 40% is in the top ten. The material sequenced was PBMCs, sequenced either directly or after in vitro stimulation (not recorded which). The receptors come from a human donor in good health (CMV status not recorded). Some clones in this sample may be carry-over from other donors' samples.

This clonotype turned up a few times. This chain links TRBV7-9 with TRBJ2-2, with D perhaps TRBD2 (6 bases). V lost 5 bases, J lost 1 base, and 11 bases lay in between. Germline CDR1 and CDR2: SEHNR and FQNEAQ (reference sequence). CDR3 length equals 15 residues. CDR3 in DNA: TGTGCCAGCAGCCCTAGTAGCGGGAACACCGGGGAGCTGTTTTTT. It yields the protein CASSPSSGNTGELFF.

This chain links TRBV29-1 with TRBJ1-1, with D unclear. CDR3 length: 11 amino acids. V was pared by 3 bases and J by 12 bases, with 14 bases between. Looked up from germline, CDR1 is SQVTM and CDR2 is ANQGSEA. CDR3 nucleotides: TGCAGCGTTGAGGGGAGAGGTTCGACTTTCTTT. The encoded protein is CSVEGRGSTFF.

The CDR3 region is CASSPQGLRNEQFF. The CDR3 coding sequence is TGTGCCAGCAGCCCTCAAGGACTCAGAAATGAGCAGTTCTTC. V gene TRBV6-2 or TRBV6-3 combines with J gene TRBJ2-1, with a weak D call TRBD2 (5 bases). V lost 6 bases, J lost 7 bases, and 16 bases lay in between. This CDR3 is 14 amino acids long. Germline-derived CDR1 and CDR2 are MNHEY and SVGEGT.

This clonotype was recorded at least ten times. The chain recombines TRBV7-2 with TRBJ2-3; TRBD2 agrees at 13 bases. V shed 5 bases and J 4 bases; nucleotides not matched to a gene: 6. In germline, CDR1 is SGHTA, CDR2 FQGNSA. The CDR3 is 16 residues long. CDR3 coding DNA: TGTGCCAGCAGCCTAAGACTAGCGGGAGGCCCAGATACGCAGTATTTT. Its translation: CASSLRLAGGPDTQYF.

This rearrangement joins TRBV20-1 to TRBJ2-5; 7 bases agree with TRBD2. Germline trimming cut 5 bases from V and 2 bases from J; bases unmatched to any gene: 11. Germline CDR1 is DFQATT and CDR2 is SNEGSKA (reference sequence). The CDR3 sequence is 15 residues long. The CDR3 reads CSARTRNLRQETQYF. DNA for the CDR3: TGCAGTGCTCGGACTAGAAATCTAAGGCAAGAGACCCAGTACTTC.

This clonotype was seen many times. The V gene is TRBV12-3 or TRBV12-4, the J gene TRBJ2-7; D call uncertain. Trimming took 4 bases from V and 3 from J, leaving 7 bases between them. The CDR3 runs to 12 residues. The DNA for the CDR3 is TGTGCCAGCAGTTACCTTGACTACGAGCAGTACTTC. As protein: CASSYLDYEQYF.

The V and J genes are TRBV4-1 and TRBJ1-2; perhaps TRBD1 as D (6 bases). This CDR3 region has 15 residues. Germline V gene lookup returns CDR1 MGHRA and CDR2 YSYEKL. V lost 4 bases and J lost 5, with 17 bases in between. CDR3 sequence (DNA): TGCGCCAGCAGCCCCATTTTGGGGGCGCAGTATGGCTACACCTTC. Protein: CASSPILGAQYGYTF.

This clonotype was counted at least ten times. J is TRBJ1-1 and V is TRBV5-6; possibly TRBD1 for D (5 bases). The CDR3 contains 14 residues. With 4 bases removed from V and 5 bases from J, the gap between germline ends came to 15 bases. CDR1 SGHDT and CDR2 YYEEEE come from the germline V gene. The CDR3, as DNA: TGTGCCAGCAGCCTGGGGGGGTTAGGGACTGAAGCTTTCTTT. This encodes CASSLGGLGTEAFF.

This clonotype has only a few counts. V usage is TRBV6-4 and J usage is TRBJ2-2; perhaps D is TRBD1 or TRBD2 (5 bases each). The CDR3 has 14 amino acids. CDR1 and CDR2 from the germline V gene are MRHNA and SNTAGT. Trimming removed 3 bases at V and 7 bases at J, with 12 bases between. Here the CDR3 DNA reads TGTGCCAGCAGTGAAGAGGGGAGCCTCGGGGAGCTGTTTTTT. Translation: CASSEEGSLGELFF.

Only a few counts were recorded for this clonotype. The chain has TRBV2 and TRBJ2-7, with D uncertain. Germline lookup yields CDR1 SNHLY and CDR2 FYNNEI. CDR3 length: 10 residues. V was shortened by 8 bases and J by 6 bases, with 8 bases between the two germline ends. CDR3 nucleotides: TGTGCCAGCGGTTCGGCCGAGCAGTACTTC. Translation: CASGSAEQYF. The complete variable domain, with remaining parts taken from reference TRBV2 and TRBJ2-7, reads EPEVTQTPSHQVTQMGQEVILRCVPISNHLYFYWYRQILGQKVEFLVSFYNNEISEKSEIFDDQFSVERPDGSNFTLKIRSTKLEDSAMYFCASGSAEQYFGPGTRLTVT.

CDR3 loop: CSASGRVRSYNEQFF. Written as DNA, the CDR3 is TGCAGCGCCTCCGGTCGAGTTCGCTCCTACAATGAGCAGTTCTTC. J is TRBJ2-1 and V is TRBV29-1, with D uncertain. Trimming stripped 7 bases from V and 0 bases from J, with 16 bases between. Germline V gives CDR1 SQVTM, CDR2 ANQGSEA. The CDR3 loop spans 15 amino acids.

The rearrangement links TRBV25-1 to TRBJ1-4; the D is unclear. Germline CDR1 is MGHDK and CDR2 is SYGVNS. The CDR3 is 13 amino acids. Deletions cut 5 bases from V and 7 bases from J, with 11 bases between. The CDR3 DNA follows: TGTGCCAGCAGTTCAGAATATGGTGAAAAACTGTTTTTT. Translating it yields CASSSEYGEKLFF.

This clonotype was detected ten times or more. The CDR3 sequence: CASSLDRGTEAFF. The CDR3 region has the DNA TGTGCCAGCAGCTTGGACAGGGGAACTGAAGCTTTCTTT. This sequence joins TRBV7-8 and TRBJ1-1; TRBD1 aligns across 9 bases. J was trimmed by 5 bases and V by 3 bases; bases with no gene match: 1. This CDR3 is 13 amino acids long. The germline gives CDR1 SGHVS, CDR2 FQNEAQ.

The table lists this clonotype with many counts. The V and J genes are TRBV5-4 and TRBJ2-7, with a possible D match to TRBD2 (5 bases). Germline CDR1 reads SGHNT; CDR2 reads YYREEE (reference sequence). CDR3 length equals 14 residues. V was shortened by 4 bases and J by 0 bases, with 11 bases between the two germline ends. The CDR3 region is CASSRFAGSYEQYV. CDR3 nucleotides: TGTGCCAGCAGCCGTTTCGCGGGCTCCTACGAGCAGTACGTC.

This clonotype was picked up a small number of times. CDR3 nucleotides: TGCGCCAGCAGCCCGCCGCGGGAGTTACAATATGAGCAGTTCTTC. Its protein product is CASSPPRELQYEQFF. The chain couples TRBV5-1 to TRBJ2-1; 7 bases are a match to TRBD2. This CDR3 is built from 15 residues. V dropped 4 bases and J dropped 8; count of bases not matched to a gene: 12. CDR1 and CDR2 from the germline V gene are SGHRS and YFSETQ.